This entry concerns a single T cell receptor (beta chain). The entry originates in a study of blood T cell repertoires in COVID-19. At the level of the study: From T cells, B-cell-depleted T cells, or PBMCs came the material, which was cDNA or gDNA.

The method was immunoSEQ multiplex PCR; TCRdb's version includes in-frame clones alone and lacks a portion of them. Among more than 95,000 clones listed, roughly 90% were seen once. There are 17 residues in the CDR3. Trimming shortened V by 0 bases and J by 0 bases, and 15 bases separated the two germline ends. Germline CDR1 GTSNPN, CDR2 SVGIG (reference sequence). The J gene is TRBJ1-3, the V gene TRBV30; a weak D match, TRBD1 (5 bases). The sequence was collected from a man aged 45-65 years with acute or convalescent COVID-19. Material: peripheral blood. The DNA of the CDR3 is TGTGCCTGGAGTGTAGGGAGGACACTAGGCTCTGGAAACACCATATATTTT. Translation: CAWSVGRTLGSGNTIYF.